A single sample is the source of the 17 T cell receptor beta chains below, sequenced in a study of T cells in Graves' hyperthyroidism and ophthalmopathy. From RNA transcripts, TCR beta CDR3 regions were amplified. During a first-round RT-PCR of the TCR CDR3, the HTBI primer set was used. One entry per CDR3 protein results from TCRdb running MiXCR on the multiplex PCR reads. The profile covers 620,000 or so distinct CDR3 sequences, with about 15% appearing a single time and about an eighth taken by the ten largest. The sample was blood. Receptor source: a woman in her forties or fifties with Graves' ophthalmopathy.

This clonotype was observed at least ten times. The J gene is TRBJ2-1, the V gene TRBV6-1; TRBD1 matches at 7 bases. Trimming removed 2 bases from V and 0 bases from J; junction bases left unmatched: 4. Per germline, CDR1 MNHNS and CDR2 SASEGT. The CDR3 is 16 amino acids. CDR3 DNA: TGTGCCAGCAGTGAACTGGCAGGGGGCTCCTACAATGAGCAGTTCTTC. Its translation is CASSELAGGSYNEQFF.

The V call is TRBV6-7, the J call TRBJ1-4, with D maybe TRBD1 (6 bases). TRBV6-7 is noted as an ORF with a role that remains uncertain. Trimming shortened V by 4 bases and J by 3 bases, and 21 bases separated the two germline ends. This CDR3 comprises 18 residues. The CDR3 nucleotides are TGTGCCAGCAGTTTCCTCAGGGGAAAGGATTTTGCTAATGAAAAACTGTTTTTT. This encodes CASSFLRGKDFANEKLFF.

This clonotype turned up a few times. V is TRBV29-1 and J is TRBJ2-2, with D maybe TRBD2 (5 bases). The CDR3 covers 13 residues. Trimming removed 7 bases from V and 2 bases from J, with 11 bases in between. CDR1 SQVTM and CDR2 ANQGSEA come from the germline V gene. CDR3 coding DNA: TGCAGCGCCGGGGTAGCAAACACCGGGGAGCTGTTTTTT. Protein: CSAGVANTGELFF.

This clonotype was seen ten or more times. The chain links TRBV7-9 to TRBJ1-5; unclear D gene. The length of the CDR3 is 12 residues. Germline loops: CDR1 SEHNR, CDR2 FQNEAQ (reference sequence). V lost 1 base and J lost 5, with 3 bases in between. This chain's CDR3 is CASSLGDQPQHF. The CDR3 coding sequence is TGTGCCAGCAGCTTAGGGGATCAGCCCCAGCATTTT.

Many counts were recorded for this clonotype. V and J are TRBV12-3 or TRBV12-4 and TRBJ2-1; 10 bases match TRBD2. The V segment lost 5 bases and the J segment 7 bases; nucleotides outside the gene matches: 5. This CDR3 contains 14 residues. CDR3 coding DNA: TGTGCCAGCAGTCGGACTAGCGGACTGAATGAGCAGTTCTTC. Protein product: CASSRTSGLNEQFF.

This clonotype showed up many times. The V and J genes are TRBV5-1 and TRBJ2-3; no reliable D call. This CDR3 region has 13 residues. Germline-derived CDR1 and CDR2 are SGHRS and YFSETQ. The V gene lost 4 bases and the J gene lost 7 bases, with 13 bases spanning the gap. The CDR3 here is CASSETMANTQYF. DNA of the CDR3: TGCGCCAGCAGCGAGACCATGGCAAATACGCAGTATTTT.

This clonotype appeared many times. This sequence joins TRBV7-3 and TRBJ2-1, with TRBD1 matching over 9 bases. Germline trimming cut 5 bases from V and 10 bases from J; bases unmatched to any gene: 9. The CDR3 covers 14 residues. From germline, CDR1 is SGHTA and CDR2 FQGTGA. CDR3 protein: CASSQGTGRGEQFF. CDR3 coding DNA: TGTGCCAGCAGCCAAGGGACAGGGCGGGGAGAGCAGTTCTTC.

CDR3 amino acids: CATSDLLGLAGGLTDTQYF. The DNA for the CDR3 is TGTGCCACCAGTGATTTGCTGGGACTAGCGGGAGGTTTGACAGATACGCAGTATTTT. V and J are TRBV24-1 and TRBJ2-3, with TRBD2 identical over 15 bases. The germline V gene has CDR1 KGHDR and CDR2 SFDVKD. The junction had 6 bases not matched to a gene; V was cut back by 0 bases and J by 3 bases. This CDR3 region has 19 residues.

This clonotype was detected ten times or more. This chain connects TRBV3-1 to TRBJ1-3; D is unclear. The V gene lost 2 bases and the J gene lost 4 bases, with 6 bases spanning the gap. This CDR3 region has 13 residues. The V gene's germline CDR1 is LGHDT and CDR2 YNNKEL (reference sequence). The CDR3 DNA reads TGTGCCAGCAGCCAAACTAGCGGAAACACCATATATTTT. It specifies CASSQTSGNTIYF.

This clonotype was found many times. Here the CDR3 reads CASSLVPRTGELFF. Written as DNA, the CDR3 is TGTGCCAGCAGCTTGGTGCCACGCACCGGGGAGCTGTTTTTT. The chain joins TRBV7-9 to TRBJ2-2, with D uncertain. Trimming shortened V by 3 bases and J by 4 bases, and 9 bases separated the two germline ends. Per germline, CDR1 SEHNR and CDR2 FQNEAQ (reference sequence). The CDR3 covers 14 residues. Together with reference TRBV7-9 and TRBJ2-2, the CDR3 gives the full variable domain: DTGVSQNPRHKITKRGQNVTFRCDPISEHNRLYWYRQTLGQGPEFLTYFQNEAQLEKSRLLSDRFSAERPKGSFSTLEIQRTEQGDSAMYLCASSLVPRTGELFFGEGSRLTVL.

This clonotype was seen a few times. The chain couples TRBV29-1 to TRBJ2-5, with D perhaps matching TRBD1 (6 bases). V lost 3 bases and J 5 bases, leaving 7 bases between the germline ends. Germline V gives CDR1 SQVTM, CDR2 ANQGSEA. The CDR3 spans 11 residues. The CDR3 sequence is CSVDQGETQYF. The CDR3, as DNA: TGCAGCGTTGACCAGGGGGAGACCCAGTACTTC.

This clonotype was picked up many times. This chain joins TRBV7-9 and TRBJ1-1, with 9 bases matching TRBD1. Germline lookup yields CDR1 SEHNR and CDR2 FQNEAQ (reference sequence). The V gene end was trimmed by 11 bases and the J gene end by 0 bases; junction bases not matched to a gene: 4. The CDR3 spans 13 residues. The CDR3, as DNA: TGTGCCGAAAGACAGGGGGTGAACACTGAAGCTTTCTTT. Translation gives CAERQGVNTEAFF.

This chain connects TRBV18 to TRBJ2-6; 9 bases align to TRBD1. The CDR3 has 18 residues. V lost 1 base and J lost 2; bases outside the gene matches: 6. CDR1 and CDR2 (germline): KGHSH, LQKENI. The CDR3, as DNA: TGTGCCAGCTCACCACGGGGACAGGGATTAGCTGGGGCCAACGTCCTGACTTTC. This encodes CASSPRGQGLAGANVLTF.

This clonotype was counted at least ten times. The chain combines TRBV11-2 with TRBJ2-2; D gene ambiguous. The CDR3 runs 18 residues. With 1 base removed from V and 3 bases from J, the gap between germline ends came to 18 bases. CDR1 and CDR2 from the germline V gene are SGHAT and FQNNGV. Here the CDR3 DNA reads TGTGCCAGCAGCTTAGGGTCTCTGTGGCGGATCTACACCGGGGAGCTGTTTTTT. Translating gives CASSLGSLWRIYTGELFF.

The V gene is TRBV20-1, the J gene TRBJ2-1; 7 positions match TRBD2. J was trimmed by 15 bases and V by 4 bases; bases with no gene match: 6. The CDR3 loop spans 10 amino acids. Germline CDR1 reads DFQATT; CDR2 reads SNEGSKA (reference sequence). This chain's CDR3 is CSAIGGSTFF. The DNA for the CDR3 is TGCAGTGCTATAGGCGGGAGTACGTTCTTC.

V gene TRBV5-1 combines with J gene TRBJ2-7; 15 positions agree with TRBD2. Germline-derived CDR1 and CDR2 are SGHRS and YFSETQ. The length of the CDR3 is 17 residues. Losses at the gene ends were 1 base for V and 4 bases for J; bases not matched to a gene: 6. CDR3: CASSLSGTSGRTYEQYF. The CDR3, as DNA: TGCGCCAGCAGCTTGTCCGGGACTAGCGGGAGGACGTACGAGCAGTACTTC.

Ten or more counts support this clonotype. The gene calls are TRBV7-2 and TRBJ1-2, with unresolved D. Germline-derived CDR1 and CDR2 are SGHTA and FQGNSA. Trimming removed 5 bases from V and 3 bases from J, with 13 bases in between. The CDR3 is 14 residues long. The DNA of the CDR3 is TGTGCCAGCAGCACACAGCCGGGCTACTATGGCTACACCTTC. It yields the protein CASSTQPGYYGYTF.